What follows is one TCR beta chain and its context. Its specificity is unknown. The same CDR3 is also encoded by other DNA sequences in this sample. This entry comes from a study of shared clonotypes between healthy human individuals. Turning to the study itself: The study used three CD4 naive, three CD4 memory, two CD8 naive and one CD8 memory plate per donor.

Each sorted subset replicate got 200 ng genomic DNA, roughly 27,000 genomes. Assay used: immunoSEQ multiplex PCR; TCRdb lists only in-frame clones, some missing. The sample consists of hundreds of thousands of clones, approximately 95% of them appearing once. Germline V gene lookup returns CDR1 SGHDT and CDR2 YYEEEE. Deletions cut 4 bases from V and 4 bases from J, with 9 bases between. This CDR3 has 12 residues. Study-wide results and limits: Donor scarcity curtailed the genetic and exposure-history diversity represented herein.

Naive CD8 cells, CD45RO-negative and positively selected for CCR7, excluded terminally differentiated effector memory CD45RA+ cells. The V gene is TRBV5-6, the J gene TRBJ2-7; D gene unclear. The receptor was derived from a woman younger than 45 in good health. Sequencing was carried out using naive CD8+ T cells sorted from blood. CDR3 DNA sequence: TGTGCCAGCAGCCTGGGCGGATACGAGCAGTACTTC. It encodes CASSLGGYEQYF.